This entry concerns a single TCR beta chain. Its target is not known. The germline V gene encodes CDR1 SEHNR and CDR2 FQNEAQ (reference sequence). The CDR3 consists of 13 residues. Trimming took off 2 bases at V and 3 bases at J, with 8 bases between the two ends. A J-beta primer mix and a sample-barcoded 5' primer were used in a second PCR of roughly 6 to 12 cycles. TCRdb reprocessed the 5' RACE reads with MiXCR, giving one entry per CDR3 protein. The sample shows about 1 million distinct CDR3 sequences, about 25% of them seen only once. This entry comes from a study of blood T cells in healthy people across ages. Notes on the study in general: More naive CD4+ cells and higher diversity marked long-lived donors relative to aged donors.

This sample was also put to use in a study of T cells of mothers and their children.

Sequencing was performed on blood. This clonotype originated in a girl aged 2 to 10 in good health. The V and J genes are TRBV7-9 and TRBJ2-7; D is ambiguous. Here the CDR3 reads CASSLRQNYEQYF. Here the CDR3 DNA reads TGTGCCAGCAGCTTACGGCAGAACTACGAGCAGTACTTC.